This T cell receptor beta chain was profiled in a study of cytomegalovirus exposure and HLA in healthy donors. The PCR was carried out with 60 Vbeta primers and 13 Jbeta primers. Clones were sequenced by immunoSEQ multiplex PCR, and TCRdb holds only the in-frame ones, with some missing. The sample yields some 150,000 clones, about four fifths seen once. V lost 1 base and J 7 bases, leaving 16 bases between the germline ends. Germline V lookup: CDR1 MNHNS, CDR2 SASEGT. The CDR3 has 15 residues. Study-level results: Some V segments, including TRBV6-2 and TRBV6-3, were excluded as indistinguishable.

This clone was seen a handful of times. The antigen is unknown. This TCR derives from a young woman in good health and CMV-seropositive. V usage is TRBV6-1 and J usage is TRBJ1-2, with no clear D. The material sequenced was PBMCs. CDR3 nucleotide sequence: TGTGCCAGCAGTGAAGATCGGGGTTTCTTAGGTGGCTACACCTTC. Amino acids: CASSEDRGFLGGYTF.